These 30 T cell receptor beta chains were sequenced from one sample in a study of shared T cell receptors in the human thymus. Profiling relied on immunoSEQ multiplex PCR, and the TCRdb table lists in-frame clones only, not all of them. The table lists about 380,000 clones, approximately 95% of them singletons. Sequenced sample: thymocytes. The receptors originated from a human donor.

The rearrangement joins TRBV28 to TRBJ2-1, with 7 positions matching TRBD2. Looked up from germline, CDR1 is MDHEN and CDR2 is SYDVKM. V trimming: 5 bases; J trimming: 13 bases; junction bases outside the gene matches: 11. This CDR3 region has 13 residues. Here the CDR3 reads CASSPSRTSAQFF. The DNA of the CDR3 is TGTGCCAGCAGTCCCTCGCGAACTAGCGCCCAGTTCTTC.

The chain carries TRBV11-2 and TRBJ2-7; 10 bases line up with TRBD2. V trimming: 3 bases; J trimming: 3 bases; junction bases outside the gene matches: 11. This CDR3 has 17 amino acids. Germline V CDR1 and CDR2: SGHAT, FQNNGV. DNA of the CDR3: TGTGCCAGCAGCTTTAGGGTAGCGGGAGGCAATTTCTACGAGCAGTACTTC. As protein: CASSFRVAGGNFYEQYF.

This clone was picked up one time. V and J are TRBV28 and TRBJ1-1; no clear D gene. V was cut by 6 bases and J by 1 base, with 9 bases left in between. The CDR3 has 13 residues. Germline CDR1 reads MDHEN; CDR2 reads SYDVKM. CDR3 protein: CASRTAENTEAFF. In DNA form, the CDR3 reads TGTGCCAGCAGGACCGCAGAGAACACTGAAGCTTTCTTT. The complete variable domain, with remaining parts taken from reference TRBV28 and TRBJ1-1, reads DVKVTQSSRYLVKRTGEKVFLECVQDMDHENMFWYRQDPGLGLRLIYFSYDVKMKEKGDIPEGYSVSREKKERFSLILESASTNQTSMYLCASRTAENTEAFFGQGTRLTVV.

This chain joins TRBV19 and TRBJ1-2; 8 bases fit TRBD1. This CDR3 is 11 amino acids long. V was clipped by 11 bases and J by 8 bases; unmatched bases: 7. The germline CDR1 and CDR2 sequences are LNHDA and SQIVND (reference sequence). The CDR3 nucleotides read TGTGCCGGACTGACAGGGGCAGGCTACACCTTC. Amino acids: CAGLTGAGYTF. Based on the CDR3 plus reference TRBV19 and TRBJ1-2, the full variable domain is DGGITQSPKYLFRKEGQNVTLSCEQNLNHDAMYWYRQDPGQGLRLIYYSQIVNDFQKGDIAEGYSVSREKKESFPLTVTSAQKNPTAFYLCAGLTGAGYTFGSGTRLTVV.

The V call is TRBV11-3, the J call TRBJ1-5; 7 bases match TRBD1. Germline CDR1 and CDR2: SGHNT and YENEEA. The length of the CDR3 is 16 residues. The ends lost 5 bases at V and 6 bases at J; junction bases unmatched: 13. The CDR3 coding sequence is TGTGCCAGCAGCCGCGTGGAGGGGGCGTTAGGTCAGCCCCAGCATTTT. Protein sequence: CASSRVEGALGQPQHF.

V is TRBV6-7 and J is TRBJ1-1; no definite D call. TRBV6-7 has ORF status, its function being uncertain. Trimming removed 6 bases from V and 8 bases from J, with 7 bases in between. The CDR3 totals 10 residues. CDR3 region: CASSHPEAFF. CDR3 bases: TGTGCCAGCAGCCATCCGGAAGCTTTCTTT.

The V call is TRBV5-1, the J call TRBJ2-5; 9 positions agree with TRBD2. The CDR3 spans 13 residues. CDR1 SGHRS and CDR2 YFSETQ come from the germline V gene. With 4 bases clipped from V and 5 bases from J, the junction kept 3 bases outside the gene matches. CDR3 sequence (DNA): TGCGCCAGCAGCGGGACTAGCTCGGAGACCCAGTACTTC. Translation: CASSGTSSETQYF.

The V and J genes are TRBV27 and TRBJ1-1; weak D call: TRBD1 (6 bases). Looked up from germline, CDR1 is MNHEY and CDR2 is SMNVEV (reference sequence). Trimming took off 5 bases at V and 1 base at J, with 8 bases between the two ends. The CDR3 runs to 13 residues. For the CDR3, the DNA is TGTGCCAGCAGTCCCAGGGGGAACACTGAAGCTTTCTTT. Amino acids: CASSPRGNTEAFF.

The J gene is TRBJ2-1, the V gene TRBV6-4, with TRBD1 matching 12 bases. Per germline, CDR1 MRHNA and CDR2 SNTAGT. Unmatched junction bases numbered 10, after V lost 4 bases and J lost 0 bases. The CDR3 is made up of 19 amino acids. In DNA, the CDR3 is TGTGCCAGCAGTGCCTTGGGACAGGGGGCGAGAGGCTCCTACAATGAGCAGTTCTTC. Translated, it gives CASSALGQGARGSYNEQFF.

This chain joins TRBV7-2 and TRBJ2-7, with TRBD1 identical over 11 bases. This CDR3 is 15 amino acids long. Germline CDR1 and CDR2: SGHTA and FQGNSA. Germline trimming cut 3 bases from V and 4 bases from J; bases unmatched to any gene: 5. CDR3 sequence reads: CASSFDRDRGYEQYF. In DNA, the CDR3 is TGTGCCAGCAGCTTCGACCGGGACAGGGGGTACGAGCAGTACTTC. The complete variable domain, with remaining parts taken from reference TRBV7-2 and TRBJ2-7, reads GAGVSQSPSNKVTEKGKDVELRCDPISGHTALYWYRQSLGQGLEFLIYFQGNSAPDKSGLPSDRFSAERTGGSVSTLTIQRTQQEDSAVYLCASSFDRDRGYEQYFGPGTRLTVT.

The genes are TRBV14 and TRBJ2-7; D is undetermined. Trimming cost V 5 bases and J 0 bases, with 2 bases left between them. CDR1 and CDR2 from the germline V gene are SGHDN and FVKESK. The CDR3 sequence is 11 residues long. CDR3 region: CASSFSYEQYF. The DNA of the CDR3 is TGTGCCAGCAGCTTCTCCTACGAGCAGTACTTC.

The V gene is TRBV5-4, the J gene TRBJ2-7; 7 nucleotides match TRBD1. The CDR3 length is 15 residues. Germline-derived CDR1 and CDR2 are SGHNT and YYREEE (reference sequence). Trimming at V came to 4 bases and at J to 7 bases, leaving 14 bases not matched to a gene. The CDR3 DNA reads as TGTGCCAGCAGCCTTCCGGGACAGTTTACGGTGGAGCAGTACTTC. Protein product: CASSLPGQFTVEQYF.

This chain connects TRBV5-1 to TRBJ2-1; 15 nucleotides agree with TRBD2. Per germline, CDR1 SGHRS and CDR2 YFSETQ. V lost 4 bases, J lost 3 bases, and 5 bases stayed unmatched. This CDR3 region has 17 residues. CDR3 sequence: CASSRGLAGGFYNEQFF. In DNA, the CDR3 is TGCGCCAGCAGCAGGGGACTAGCGGGAGGCTTCTACAATGAGCAGTTCTTC.

The V call is TRBV7-9, the J call TRBJ1-1, with 7 bases lining up with TRBD1. The CDR3 loop spans 13 amino acids. The V gene end was trimmed by 5 bases and the J gene end by 4 bases; junction bases not matched to a gene: 4. Germline V gene data show CDR1 as SEHNR and CDR2 as FQNEAQ (reference sequence). The CDR3 sequence: CASSRDRATEAFF. DNA for the CDR3: TGTGCCAGCAGCCGTGACAGGGCCACTGAAGCTTTCTTT. The entire variable domain, with the rest obtained from reference TRBV7-9 and TRBJ1-1, is as follows: DTGVSQNPRHKITKRGQNVTFRCDPISEHNRLYWYRQTLGQGPEFLTYFQNEAQLEKSRLLSDRFSAERPKGSFSTLEIQRTEQGDSAMYLCASSRDRATEAFFGQGTRLTVV.

V usage is TRBV27 and J usage is TRBJ2-5; possibly TRBD1 for D (6 bases). Looked up from germline, CDR1 is MNHEY and CDR2 is SMNVEV (reference sequence). CDR3 length: 16 amino acids. V was shortened by 6 bases and J by 2 bases, with 19 bases between the two germline ends. The DNA of the CDR3 is TGTGCCAGCAGCGCCCGGGACACCCAAAGGCAAGAGACCCAGTACTTC. Its translation: CASSARDTQRQETQYF.

This chain's CDR3 is CASSLDPSTDTQYF. CDR3 in DNA: TGTGCCAGCAGCTTAGATCCCAGTACGGATACGCAGTATTTT. The chain couples TRBV11-2 to TRBJ2-3; D remains ambiguous. Germline V CDR1 and CDR2: SGHAT, FQNNGV. V was clipped by 0 bases and J by 6 bases, with 10 bases between them. CDR3 length: 14 amino acids.

This clone came up once. The CDR3 protein is CASSSPTESSYNEQFF. As DNA, the CDR3 is TGTGCCAGCAGTTCCCCGACAGAAAGCTCCTACAATGAGCAGTTCTTC. The rearrangement uses TRBV28 and TRBJ2-1, with a weak D call TRBD1 (5 bases). The CDR3 extends over 16 amino acids. V lost 4 bases, J lost 0 bases, and 13 bases lay in between. Per germline, CDR1 MDHEN and CDR2 SYDVKM.

The rearrangement uses TRBV27 and TRBJ1-5; TRBD1 might be the D (6 bases). CDR3 size: 16 residues. V was pared by 6 bases and J by 3 bases, with 18 bases between. Germline CDR1 and CDR2: MNHEY and SMNVEV (reference sequence). The DNA for the CDR3 is TGTGCCAGCAGCCCCCAGGGGACCAGGAACAATCAGCCCCAGCATTTT. This encodes CASSPQGTRNNQPQHF.

This chain uses TRBV28 with TRBJ1-5; weak D call: TRBD1 (6 bases). The V gene lost 5 bases and the J gene lost 7 bases, with 15 bases spanning the gap. Germline CDR1 reads MDHEN; CDR2 reads SYDVKM. The CDR3 has 14 residues. For the CDR3, the DNA is TGTGCCAGCAGTCCTTACAGGGCAGGCCAGCCCCAGCATTTT. This gives the protein CASSPYRAGQPQHF. The full variable domain, with the rest looked up from reference TRBV28 and TRBJ1-5, is DVKVTQSSRYLVKRTGEKVFLECVQDMDHENMFWYRQDPGLGLRLIYFSYDVKMKEKGDIPEGYSVSREKKERFSLILESASTNQTSMYLCASSPYRAGQPQHFGDGTRLSIL.

The rearrangement links TRBV30 to TRBJ2-7; no firm D call. This CDR3 contains 11 residues. Trimming took 1 base from V and 3 from J, leaving 4 bases between them. CDR1 and CDR2 (germline): GTSNPN, SVGIG (reference sequence). CDR3 DNA: TGTGCCTGGAGTGGCCTCTACGAGCAGTACTTC. Translating gives CAWSGLYEQYF.

The V and J genes are TRBV28 and TRBJ2-1; the D is unclear. Trimming removed 6 bases at V and 7 bases at J, with 7 bases between. The CDR3 runs to 11 residues. CDR1 and CDR2 (germline): MDHEN, SYDVKM. CDR3 in DNA: TGTGCCAGCAGCCTCAGGAATGAGCAGTTCTTC. It translates to CASSLRNEQFF.

The chain has TRBV9 and TRBJ1-5, with 11 bases identical to TRBD1. The germline V gene has CDR1 SGDLS and CDR2 YYNGEE. The CDR3 runs to 15 residues. V was clipped by 1 base and J by 8 bases; unmatched bases: 5. The CDR3 loop is CASSVSGQGGEPQHF. The DNA for the CDR3 is TGTGCCAGCAGCGTATCGGGACAGGGGGGTGAGCCCCAGCATTTT.

This chain joins TRBV27 and TRBJ2-1; TRBD1 is a possible D gene (6 bases). Germline values: CDR1 MNHEY, CDR2 SMNVEV (reference sequence). V was shortened by 5 bases and J by 1 base, with 12 bases between the two germline ends. This CDR3 is 15 amino acids long. This CDR3 is CASSLGTNSYNEQFF. The CDR3 DNA reads as TGTGCCAGCAGTCTCGGGACAAATTCCTACAATGAGCAGTTCTTC.

This clone was found once. This chain joins TRBV11-2 and TRBJ2-7, with D possibly TRBD2 on 6 matching bases. Trimming took 1 base from V and 2 from J, leaving 18 bases between them. This CDR3 has 17 residues. CDR1 and CDR2 (germline): SGHAT, FQNNGV. Here the CDR3 reads CASSLVRDLMYPYEQYF. CDR3 bases: TGTGCCAGCAGCTTAGTGAGGGACTTAATGTACCCCTACGAGCAGTACTTC.

This clone was detected only once. The chain joins TRBV28 to TRBJ1-4; D might be TRBD1 (5 bases). The V end lost 6 bases, the J end lost 7 bases, and 15 bases lay between the germline ends. The CDR3 loop spans 14 amino acids. Per the germline V gene, CDR1 is MDHEN and CDR2 is SYDVKM. The CDR3 DNA reads TGTGCCAGCAGGTCCCGGGGCGGAGGTGAAAAACTGTTTTTT. This sequence encodes CASRSRGGGEKLFF.

In DNA, the CDR3 is TGTGCCAGCAGAGAACAGGCAAGGCATAGGATCTGTTTATACAATGAGCAGTTCTTC. It is translated as CASREQARHRICLYNEQFF. The chain combines TRBV2 with TRBJ2-1; tentative D call: TRBD1 (5 bases). Trimming took 6 bases from V and 4 from J, leaving 28 bases between them. Germline V gene sequence: CDR1 SNHLY, CDR2 FYNNEI. The CDR3 runs 19 residues.

The chain combines TRBV4-2 with TRBJ2-2; D tentatively fits TRBD1 or TRBD2 (5 bases each). V shed 8 bases and J shed 1 base, with 14 bases lying between them. Germline V CDR1 and CDR2: LGHNA, YNFKEQ. The CDR3 has 15 residues. In DNA form, the CDR3 reads TGTGCCAGCGGTAAGGGGACGGTGAACACCGGGGAGCTGTTTTTT. This encodes CASGKGTVNTGELFF.

This clone was picked up a small number of times. A read error may produce the germline difference seen at one junction end. V gene TRBV19 combines with J gene TRBJ1-5; no firm D call. The germline V gene encodes CDR1 LNHDA and CDR2 SQIVND (reference sequence). The CDR3 sequence is 16 residues long. Here the CDR3 DNA reads TGTGCCAGTCGTATAGAAGCCGGACGGATGAATCAGCCCCAGCATTTT. It codes for CASRIEAGRMNQPQHF.

The chain has TRBV29-1 and TRBJ2-3, with a weak D call TRBD2 (5 bases). Germline CDR1 and CDR2: SQVTM and ANQGSEA. The CDR3 is 16 residues long. V was clipped by 6 bases and J by 2 bases, with 21 bases between them. CDR3: CSVEVELRPLTDTQYF. In DNA form, the CDR3 reads TGCAGCGTGGAGGTAGAGCTCCGACCACTCACAGATACGCAGTATTTT.

The chain links TRBV9 to TRBJ1-1; D perhaps matches TRBD1 (6 bases). Germline CDR1 reads SGDLS; CDR2 reads YYNGEE. This CDR3 has 16 residues. The V and J ends lost 6 bases and 6 bases respectively, with 24 bases between them. CDR3 bases: TGTGCCAGCACCGAGGCAGGGGTCGCAATAAGCCCTGAAGCTTTCTTT. It is translated as CASTEAGVAISPEAFF.